This T cell receptor (beta chain) was recovered during a study of T cell responses to AZD1222 COVID-19 vaccine. Study context: Analysis merged second doses at about 4 or about 12 weeks.

Germline V lookup: CDR1 SGHAT, CDR2 FQDESV (reference sequence). CDR3 size: 13 residues. V lost 2 bases and J 5 bases, leaving 8 bases between the germline ends. Worth noting for this clone: Its specificity is unknown.

Study-wide points: Of spike-specific TCRs, nearly half reportedly target regions left unmutated in variants. Donors in the cohort were predominantly white British and more often female, and clonal diversity was possibly underestimated.

Method: immunoSEQ multiplex PCR; TCRdb's copy keeps in-frame clones and lacks some. The sample carries some 56,000 clones, 80% to 90% recorded once. This chain uses TRBV11-1 with TRBJ2-3; no clear D. This sequence originates from an adult in good health. Sequences were derived from peripheral blood, sampled on day 0 of AZD1222 vaccination. This CDR3 reads CASSLPPQDTQYF. The CDR3 DNA reads as TGTGCCAGCAGCTTACCCCCACAAGATACGCAGTATTTT.